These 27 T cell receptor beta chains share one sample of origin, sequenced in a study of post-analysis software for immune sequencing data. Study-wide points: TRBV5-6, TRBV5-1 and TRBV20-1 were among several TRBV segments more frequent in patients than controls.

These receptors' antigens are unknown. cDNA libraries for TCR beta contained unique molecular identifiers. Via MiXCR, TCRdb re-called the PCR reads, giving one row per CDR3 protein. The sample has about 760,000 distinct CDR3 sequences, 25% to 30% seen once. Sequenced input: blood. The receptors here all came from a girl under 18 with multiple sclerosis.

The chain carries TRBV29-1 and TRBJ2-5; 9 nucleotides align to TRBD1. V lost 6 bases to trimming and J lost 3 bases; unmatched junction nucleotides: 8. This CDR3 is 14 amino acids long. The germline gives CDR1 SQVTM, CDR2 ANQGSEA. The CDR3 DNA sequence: TGCAGCGTCGATAGGGACAGGGCGAAAGAGACCCAGTACTTC. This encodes CSVDRDRAKETQYF.

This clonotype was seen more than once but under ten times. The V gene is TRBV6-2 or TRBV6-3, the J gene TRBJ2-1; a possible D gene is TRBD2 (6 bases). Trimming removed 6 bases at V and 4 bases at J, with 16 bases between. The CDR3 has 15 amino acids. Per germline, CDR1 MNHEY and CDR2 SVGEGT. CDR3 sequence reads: CASRELARGYNEQFF. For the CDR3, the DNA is TGTGCCAGCAGGGAGCTAGCGAGGGGTTACAATGAGCAGTTCTTC.

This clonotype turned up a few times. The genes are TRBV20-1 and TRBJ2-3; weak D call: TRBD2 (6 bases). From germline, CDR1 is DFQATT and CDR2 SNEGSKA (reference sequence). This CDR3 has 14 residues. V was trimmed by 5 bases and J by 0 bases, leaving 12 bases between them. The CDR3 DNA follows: TGCAGTGCTGGGACTCTGTACAGCACAGATACGCAGTATTTT. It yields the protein CSAGTLYSTDTQYF.

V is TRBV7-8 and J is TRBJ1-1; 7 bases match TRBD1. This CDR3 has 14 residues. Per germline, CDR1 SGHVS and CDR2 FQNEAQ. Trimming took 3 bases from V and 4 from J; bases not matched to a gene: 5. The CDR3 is CASSFRQGVTEAFF. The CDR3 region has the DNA TGTGCCAGCAGCTTCAGACAGGGAGTCACTGAAGCTTTCTTT.

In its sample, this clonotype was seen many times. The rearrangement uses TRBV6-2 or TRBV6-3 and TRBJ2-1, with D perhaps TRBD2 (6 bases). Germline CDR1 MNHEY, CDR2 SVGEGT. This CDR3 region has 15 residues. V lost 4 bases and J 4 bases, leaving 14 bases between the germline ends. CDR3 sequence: CASSLGTGEYNEQFF. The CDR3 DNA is TGTGCCAGCAGTTTAGGGACGGGAGAGTACAATGAGCAGTTCTTC.

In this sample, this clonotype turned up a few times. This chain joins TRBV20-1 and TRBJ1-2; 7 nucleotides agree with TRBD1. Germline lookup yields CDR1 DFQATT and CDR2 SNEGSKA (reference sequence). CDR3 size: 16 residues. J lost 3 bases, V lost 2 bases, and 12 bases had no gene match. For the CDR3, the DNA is TGCAGTGCTAGACGCGCCACTCCGGGACAGTACTATGGCTACACCTTC. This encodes CSARRATPGQYYGYTF.

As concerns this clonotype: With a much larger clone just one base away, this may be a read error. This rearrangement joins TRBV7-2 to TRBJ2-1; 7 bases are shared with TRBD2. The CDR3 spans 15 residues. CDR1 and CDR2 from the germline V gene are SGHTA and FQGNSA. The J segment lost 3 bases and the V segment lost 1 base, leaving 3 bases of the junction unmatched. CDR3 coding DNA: TGTGCCAGCAGCTTAGACTGGGGGGGCTACAATGAGCAGTTCTTC. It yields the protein CASSLDWGGYNEQFF.

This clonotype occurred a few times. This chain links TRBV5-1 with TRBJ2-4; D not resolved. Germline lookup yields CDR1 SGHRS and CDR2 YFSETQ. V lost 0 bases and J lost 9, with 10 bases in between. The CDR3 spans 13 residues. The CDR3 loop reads CASSLAAGSIQYF. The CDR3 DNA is TGCGCCAGCAGCTTGGCGGCCGGCTCCATTCAGTACTTC.

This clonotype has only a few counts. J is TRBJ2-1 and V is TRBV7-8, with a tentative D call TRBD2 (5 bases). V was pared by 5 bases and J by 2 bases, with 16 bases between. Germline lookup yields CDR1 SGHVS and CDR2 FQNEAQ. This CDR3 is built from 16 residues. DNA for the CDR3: TGTGCCAGCAGCCATGCCGCGGGTCAGGCCTACAATGAGCAGTTCTTC. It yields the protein CASSHAAGQAYNEQFF.

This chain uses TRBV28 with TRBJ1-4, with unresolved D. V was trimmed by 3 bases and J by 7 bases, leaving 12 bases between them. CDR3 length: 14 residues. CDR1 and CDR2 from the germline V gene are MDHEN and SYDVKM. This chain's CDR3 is CASSFGTRGEKLFF. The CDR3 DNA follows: TGTGCCAGCAGTTTTGGTACCCGGGGTGAAAAACTGTTTTTT.

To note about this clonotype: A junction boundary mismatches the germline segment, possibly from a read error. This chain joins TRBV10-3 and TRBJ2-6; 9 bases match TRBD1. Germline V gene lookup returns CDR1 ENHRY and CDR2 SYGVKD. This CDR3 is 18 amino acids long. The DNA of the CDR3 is TGTGCCATCAGTGAGTCCGGAGGGGACAGGGCTGGGGCCAACGTCCAGACTTTC. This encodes CAISESGGDRAGANVQTF.

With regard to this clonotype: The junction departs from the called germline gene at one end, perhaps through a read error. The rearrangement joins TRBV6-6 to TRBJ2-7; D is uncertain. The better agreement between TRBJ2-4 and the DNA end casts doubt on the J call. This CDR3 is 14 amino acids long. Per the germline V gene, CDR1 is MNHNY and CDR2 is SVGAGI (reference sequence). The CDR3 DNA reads TGTGTCAGCAGTTACGTCCCCTCGAGAAACATTCAGTACTTC. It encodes CVSSYVPSRNIQYF.

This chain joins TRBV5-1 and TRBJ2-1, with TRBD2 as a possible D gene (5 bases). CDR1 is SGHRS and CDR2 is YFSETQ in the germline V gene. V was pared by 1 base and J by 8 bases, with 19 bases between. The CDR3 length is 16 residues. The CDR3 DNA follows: TGCGCCAGCAGCTTGTTTTGGTCGGAGGTGAGCGATGAGCAGTTCTTC. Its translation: CASSLFWSEVSDEQFF.

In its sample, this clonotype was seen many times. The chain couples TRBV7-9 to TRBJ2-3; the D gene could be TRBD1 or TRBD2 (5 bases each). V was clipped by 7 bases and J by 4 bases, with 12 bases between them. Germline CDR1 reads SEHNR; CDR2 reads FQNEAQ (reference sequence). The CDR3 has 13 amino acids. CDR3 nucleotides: TGTGCCAGCACCCTGGGGACCTCAGATACGCAGTATTTT. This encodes CASTLGTSDTQYF.

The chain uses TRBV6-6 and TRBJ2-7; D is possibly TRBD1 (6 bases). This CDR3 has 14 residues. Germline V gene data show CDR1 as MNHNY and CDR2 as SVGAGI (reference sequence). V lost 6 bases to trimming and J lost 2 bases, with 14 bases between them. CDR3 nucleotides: TGTGCCAGCAGCCCACAGGGCTATACCTACGAGCAGTACTTC. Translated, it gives CASSPQGYTYEQYF.

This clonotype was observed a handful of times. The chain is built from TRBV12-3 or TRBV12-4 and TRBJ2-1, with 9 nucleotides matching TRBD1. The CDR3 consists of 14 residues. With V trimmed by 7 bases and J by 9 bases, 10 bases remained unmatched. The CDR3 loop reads CASTLGQGSTEQFF. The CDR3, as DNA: TGTGCCAGCACCTTGGGACAGGGAAGCACTGAGCAGTTCTTC.

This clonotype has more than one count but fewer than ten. The CDR3, as DNA: TGTGCCAGCAGACATGACTCAGATACGCAGTATTTT. Translating it yields CASRHDSDTQYF. The J gene is TRBJ2-3, the V gene TRBV12-3 or TRBV12-4; no definite D call. This CDR3 contains 12 residues. Trimming left V 6 bases short and J 4 bases short, with 8 bases between.

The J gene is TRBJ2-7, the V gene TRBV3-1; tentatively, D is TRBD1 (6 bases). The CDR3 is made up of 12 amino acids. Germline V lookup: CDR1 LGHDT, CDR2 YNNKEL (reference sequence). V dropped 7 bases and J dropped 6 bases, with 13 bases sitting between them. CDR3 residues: CASTQGGREQYF. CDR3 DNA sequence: TGTGCCAGCACACAGGGTGGGCGCGAGCAGTACTTC.

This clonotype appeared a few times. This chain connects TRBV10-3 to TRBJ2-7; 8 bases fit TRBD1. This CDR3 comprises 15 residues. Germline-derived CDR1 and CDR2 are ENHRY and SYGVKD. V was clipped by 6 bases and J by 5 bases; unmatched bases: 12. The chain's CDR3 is CAISPEPGGFHEQYF. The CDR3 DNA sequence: TGTGCCATCAGCCCAGAACCAGGGGGCTTCCACGAGCAGTACTTC.

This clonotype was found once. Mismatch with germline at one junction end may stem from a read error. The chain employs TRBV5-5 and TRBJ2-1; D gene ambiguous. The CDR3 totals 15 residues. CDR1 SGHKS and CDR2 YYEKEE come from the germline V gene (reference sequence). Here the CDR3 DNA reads TGTGCCAGCAGCTTAGGATGGCCGTCCTACAATGGGCAGTTCTTC. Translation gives CASSLGWPSYNGQFF.

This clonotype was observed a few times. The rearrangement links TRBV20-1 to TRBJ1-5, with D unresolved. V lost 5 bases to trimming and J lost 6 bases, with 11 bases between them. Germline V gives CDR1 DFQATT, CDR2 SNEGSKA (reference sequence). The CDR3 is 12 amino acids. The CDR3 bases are TGCAGTGCTCGAAGCAGGTTTCAGCCCCAGCATTTT. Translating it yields CSARSRFQPQHF.

The CDR3, as DNA: TGTGCCAGCAGCTTAGCCCCCGGGGCAGGGAACTATGGCTACACCTTC. This gives the protein CASSLAPGAGNYGYTF. The rearrangement uses TRBV7-2 and TRBJ1-2, with D tentatively TRBD1 (5 bases). V lost 0 bases and J lost 2, with 13 bases in between. CDR3 length: 16 amino acids. The germline V gene has CDR1 SGHTA and CDR2 FQGNSA.

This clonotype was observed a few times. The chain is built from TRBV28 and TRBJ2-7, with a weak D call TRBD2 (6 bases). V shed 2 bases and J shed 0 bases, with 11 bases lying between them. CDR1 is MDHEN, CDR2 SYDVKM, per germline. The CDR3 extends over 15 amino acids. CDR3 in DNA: TGTGCCAGCAGTTTAGCGGGAATGACCTCCTACGAGCAGTACTTC. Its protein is CASSLAGMTSYEQYF.

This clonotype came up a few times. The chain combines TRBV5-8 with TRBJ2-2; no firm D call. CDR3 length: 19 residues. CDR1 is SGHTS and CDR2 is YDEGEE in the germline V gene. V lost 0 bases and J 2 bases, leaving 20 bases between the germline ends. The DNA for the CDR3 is TGTGCCAGCAGCTTGGGCATAAGGACCCAGGCCCTCAACACCGGGGAGCTGTTTTTT. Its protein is CASSLGIRTQALNTGELFF.

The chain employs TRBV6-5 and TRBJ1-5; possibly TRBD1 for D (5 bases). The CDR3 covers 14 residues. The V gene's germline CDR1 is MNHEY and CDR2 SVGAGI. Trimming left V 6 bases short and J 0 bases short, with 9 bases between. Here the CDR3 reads CASRDTGSNQPQHF. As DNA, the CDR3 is TGTGCCAGCAGAGATACAGGTAGCAATCAGCCCCAGCATTTT.

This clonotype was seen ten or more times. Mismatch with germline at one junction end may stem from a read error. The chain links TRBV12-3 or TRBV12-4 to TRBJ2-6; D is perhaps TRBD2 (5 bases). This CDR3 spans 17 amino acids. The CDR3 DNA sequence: TGCGCCAGCAGCTTATTTCGGGGTAGCTCTGGGGCCAACGTCCTGACTTTC. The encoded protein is CASSLFRGSSGANVLTF.

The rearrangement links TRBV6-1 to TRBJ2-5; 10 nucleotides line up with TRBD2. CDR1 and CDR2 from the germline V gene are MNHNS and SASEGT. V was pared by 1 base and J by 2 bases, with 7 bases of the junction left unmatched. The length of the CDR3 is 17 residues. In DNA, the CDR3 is TGTGCCAGCAGTGAAGAGGCTAGCGGGAGCGCTCAAGAGACCCAGTACTTC. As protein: CASSEEASGSAQETQYF.